The entry below gives a single TCR beta chain sequence along with its context. Its specificity is not known. A much larger clone lies one base from this, so it may be a read error. Patients with uncontrolled infections, other autoimmune diseases, pregnancy or lactation were excluded. On the basis of clinical symptoms, serum thyroxine and TRAb, thyroid ultrasound and orbital computed tomography, diagnoses were made. These data come from a study of T cells in Graves' hyperthyroidism and ophthalmopathy. RNA transcripts were the template for amplifying TCR beta CDR3 regions. An initial round of RT-PCR targeting the TCR CDR3 relied on the HTBI primer set. TCRdb re-analysed the multiplex PCR reads in MiXCR, keeping a single row per CDR3 protein. The table lists 600,000 to 900,000 distinct CDR3 sequences, 16% of them singletons, with roughly 8% in the top ten. Study-level results: The model's output predicted ophthalmopathy at a median of roughly 6.9 months prior to onset. Blood also held most thyroid clonotypes expanded beyond 0.001.

V gave up 3 bases and J gave up 1 base; unmatched junction bases: 6. Germline values: CDR1 SGHAT, CDR2 FQDESV (reference sequence). There are 17 residues in the CDR3. Sequenced material: blood. This sequence originates from a man aged 18 to 29 with Graves' hyperthyroidism. V and J are TRBV11-1 and TRBJ2-1; 10 bases are shared with TRBD2. The CDR3 bases are TGTGCCAGCAGCTTGCTAGGACTAGCGGATTCCTACAATGAGCAGTTCTTC. Its translation: CASSLLGLADSYNEQFF.